This TCR beta chain was found in a study of shared clonotypes between healthy human individuals. Study as a whole: Donors consisted of two women and three men between 18 and 49. Findings and limits, study-wide: Apart from blood, nothing was sampled; tissue repertoires likely differ. Despite large depth, rarefaction showed incomplete sorted-subset sequencing.

The naive CD8 fraction comprised CD45RO-negative cells positively selected for CCR7 and excluded terminally differentiated effector memory CD45RA+ cells. This table comes from immunoSEQ multiplex PCR, and its TCRdb copy is limited to in-frame clones, with some not included. The sample lists approximately 720,000 clones; about 90% were seen once. To note about this clone: Antigen: not known. The same CDR3 arises from other DNA sequences in this sample as well.

The CDR3 extends over 13 amino acids. Germline V gene lookup returns CDR1 SQVTM and CDR2 ANQGSEA. The V gene lost 6 bases and the J gene lost 1 base, with 9 bases spanning the gap. Sequencing used naive CD8+ T cells sorted from blood. The chain joins TRBV29-1 to TRBJ2-2, with unresolved D. This TCR was recovered from a man aged 30 to 45 in good health. The CDR3 protein is CSVRTENTGELFF. In DNA, the CDR3 is TGCAGCGTAAGAACAGAGAACACCGGGGAGCTGTTTTTT.